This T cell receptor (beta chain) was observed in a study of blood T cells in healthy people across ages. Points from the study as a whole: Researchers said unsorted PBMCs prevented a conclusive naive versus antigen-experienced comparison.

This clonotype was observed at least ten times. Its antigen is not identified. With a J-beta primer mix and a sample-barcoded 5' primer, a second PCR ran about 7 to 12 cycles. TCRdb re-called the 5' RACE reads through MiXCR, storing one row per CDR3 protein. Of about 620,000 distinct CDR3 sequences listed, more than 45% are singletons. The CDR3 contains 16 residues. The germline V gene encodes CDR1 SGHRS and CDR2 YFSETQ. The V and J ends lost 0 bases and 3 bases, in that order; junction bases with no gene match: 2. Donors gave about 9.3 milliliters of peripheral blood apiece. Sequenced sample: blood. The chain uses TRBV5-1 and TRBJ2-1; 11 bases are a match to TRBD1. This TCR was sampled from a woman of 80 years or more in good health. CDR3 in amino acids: CASSLAGTGGYNEQFF. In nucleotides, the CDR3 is TGCGCCAGCAGCTTGGCCGGGACAGGGGGCTACAATGAGCAGTTCTTC.